What follows is one TCR beta chain and its context. What antigen it recognizes has not been identified. No base qualities exist here, and no much larger clone lies one base off it. This specimen belongs to a study of control samples from healthy donors and cancer patients (dated by TCRdb to the early 2020s). The germline V gene gives CDR1 as SGHTA and CDR2 as FQGNSA. Trimming removed 6 bases from V and 7 bases from J, leaving 16 bases between the germline ends. The CDR3 sequence holds 14 residues, the cysteine and phenylalanine included. Solely the CDR3 DNA is kept, with 42 bases framed from the first base. To prepare the library, the immunoSEQ multiplex PCR assay was applied. TCRdb re-hosts the immuneACCESS table, in-frame sequences only. Its copies lack some clones; in the studies checked, an unresolved V gene accounts for under half of them, and the cause for the rest is not known. Present in this sample are 95,000 to 150,000 clones, roughly nine tenths of which were seen just once. The ten largest clones take up 6.5% to 9% of the sample.

Material: blood. This sequence uses TRBV7-2 and TRBJ2-4; TRBD2 could be the D gene, as 5 bases match. The receptor comes from a woman aged 18-29 years in good health. The CDR3 protein sequence reads: CASRNLALGNIQYF. The DNA sequence reads TGTGCCAGCAGAAACCTAGCCTTGGGTAACATTCAGTACTTC.